This T cell receptor (beta chain) was profiled in a study of breast tumors, draining lymph nodes, adjacent tissues. Germline V lookup: CDR1 SGHDN, CDR2 FVKESK. The CDR3 is made up of 15 amino acids. J was trimmed by 0 bases and V by 5 bases; bases with no gene match: 7. Whole-study results and caveats: Tumor T cell lymph node origin was a supported hypothesis, not proven. Tumors had less TCR diversity than lymph nodes, more than nontumor tissue.

TCRdb called the multiplex PCR reads again in MiXCR, with one record for every CDR3 protein. Found here are around 140,000 distinct CDR3 sequences, under 25% of them singletons; the top ten hold just over 2.5%. This clonotype was picked up many times. Its antigen is undetermined. Samples came from axillary lymph nodes draining the breast cancer. The chain combines TRBV14 with TRBJ2-7, with 7 bases fitting TRBD2. The receptor was derived from a female donor with breast cancer. Some clones in this sample may be carry-over from other donors' samples. The sequencing input was axillary lymph node tissue. As DNA, the CDR3 is TGTGCCAGCAGCGCCGCTTGGGGGGGCTCCTACGAGCAGTACTTC. It encodes CASSAAWGGSYEQYF.